The 31 T cell receptor beta chains below all came from one sample that was sequenced in a study of human T cells and chemical hapten exposure. TCRdb recomputed calls from the RACE reads with MiXCR, one row per CDR3 protein. The table lists a few hundred thousand distinct CDR3 sequences, nearly 5% of them singletons, with roughly 2.4% in the top ten. Time point of the sample: patch test 1, 2 weeks after DPC sensitization. Documented treatment: therapeutic diphenylcyclopropenone sensitization with weekly scalp DPC. Source: whole blood, taken in connection with sensitization to the hapten diphenylcyclopropenone (DPC). These receptors all come from a woman in her 50s with alopecia areata. Some clones in this sample may be carry-over from other donors' samples.

V and J are TRBV18 and TRBJ1-2; unclear D gene. This CDR3 comprises 15 residues. V lost 3 bases, J lost 11 bases, and 22 bases lay in between. Germline V lookup: CDR1 KGHSH, CDR2 LQKENI. This chain's CDR3 is CASSPQRALNYVYTF. The CDR3 nucleotides are TGTGCCAGCTCACCTCAGAGGGCGCTCAACTATGTTTACACCTTC.

In its sample, this clonotype was seen many times. The chain links TRBV19 to TRBJ2-2; D gene unclear. The CDR3 has 12 amino acids. The ends were cut back, 4 bases at V and 4 bases at J, with 4 bases in the middle. Germline values: CDR1 LNHDA, CDR2 SQIVND (reference sequence). The CDR3 DNA sequence: TGTGCCAGTAGTAGGGCCACCGGGGAGCTGTTTTTT. Encoded protein: CASSRATGELFF.

This clonotype was seen at least ten times. The chain carries TRBV12-3 or TRBV12-4 and TRBJ1-2, with 7 positions matching TRBD1. The CDR3 covers 14 residues. Losses at the gene ends were 4 bases for V and 0 bases for J; bases not matched to a gene: 2. The CDR3: CASSSTGANYGYTF. CDR3 coding DNA: TGTGCCAGCAGTTCCACAGGGGCTAACTATGGCTACACCTTC.

This clonotype was found many times. The chain uses TRBV21-1 and TRBJ2-3; TRBD1, the D gene given by the table, was not confirmed from the DNA. TRBV21-1 is assigned pseudogene status. The CDR3 has 16 amino acids. CDR3 protein: CASRMRTGYLTDTQYF. The CDR3, as DNA: TGTGCCAGCAGGATGAGGACAGGCTATCTCACAGATACGCAGTATTTT.

Ten or more counts support this clonotype. V usage is TRBV18 and J usage is TRBJ2-7; TRBD1 agrees at 7 bases. The junction had 3 bases not matched to a gene; V was cut back by 4 bases and J by 6 bases. There are 12 residues in the CDR3. Germline values: CDR1 KGHSH, CDR2 LQKENI. Here the CDR3 reads CASSRDSSEQYF. The CDR3 bases are TGTGCCAGCTCACGGGACAGCTCCGAGCAGTACTTC. The full variable domain, rest sourced from reference TRBV18 and TRBJ2-7, is NAGVMQNPRHLVRRRGQEARLRCSPMKGHSHVYWYRQLPEEGLKFMVYLQKENIIDESGMPKERFSAEFPKEGPSILRIQQVVRGDSAAYFCASSRDSSEQYFGPGTRLTVT.

This clonotype was observed many times. This chain links TRBV6-6 with TRBJ2-6; D is unresolved. Germline V gene data show CDR1 as MNHNY and CDR2 as SVGAGI (reference sequence). V lost 7 bases to trimming and J lost 0 bases, with 13 bases between them. The CDR3 sequence is 16 residues long. The CDR3 nucleotides read TGTGCCAGCACCCCAGCAACGGGCTCTGGGGCCAACGTCCTGACTTTC. It translates to CASTPATGSGANVLTF.

This clonotype was recorded at least ten times. This chain links TRBV29-1 with TRBJ1-4; perhaps TRBD1 as D (5 bases). The V end lost 6 bases, the J end lost 7 bases, and 12 bases lay between the germline ends. In germline, CDR1 is SQVTM, CDR2 ANQGSEA. The CDR3 contains 12 residues. The CDR3 is CSVGQGSEKLFF. DNA of the CDR3: TGCAGCGTGGGGCAAGGGTCTGAAAAACTGTTTTTT.

This clonotype was picked up many times. V gene TRBV27 combines with J gene TRBJ1-1, with a weak D call TRBD1 (6 bases). The CDR3 consists of 15 residues. The germline CDR1 and CDR2 sequences are MNHEY and SMNVEV (reference sequence). The V and J ends lost 7 bases and 1 base respectively, with 16 bases between them. The CDR3 sequence: CASTLSGGRNTEAFF. The CDR3 nucleotides read TGTGCCAGCACCCTATCCGGGGGCAGGAACACTGAAGCTTTCTTT.

In this sample, this clonotype turned up many times. The chain links TRBV10-3 to TRBJ1-5, with D unresolved. Trimming left V 2 bases short and J 0 bases short, with 5 bases between. The CDR3 runs 14 residues. The germline V gene has CDR1 ENHRY and CDR2 SYGVKD. CDR3 sequence: CAISETHSNQPQHF. DNA of the CDR3: TGTGCCATCAGTGAGACCCATAGCAATCAGCCCCAGCATTTT.

This clonotype has ten or more counts. The chain has TRBV7-2 and TRBJ1-2; D unresolved. Trimming cost V 5 bases and J 5 bases, with 12 bases left between them. The CDR3 covers 13 residues. The germline gives CDR1 SGHTA, CDR2 FQGNSA. The CDR3 DNA reads as TGTGCCAGCAGCCTAAAAGACGATTATGGCTACACCTTC. Its translation is CASSLKDDYGYTF.

A few counts support this clonotype. This chain links TRBV12-3 or TRBV12-4 with TRBJ2-7; D is unclear. Trimming took off 6 bases at V and 0 bases at J, with 6 bases between the two ends. There are 12 residues in the CDR3. The CDR3 sequence: CASRLTSYEQYF. DNA of the CDR3: TGTGCCAGCAGGTTGACCTCCTACGAGCAGTACTTC.

With regard to this clonotype: A much larger clone lies a single base off, so this may be a read error. The CDR3 nucleotides read TGCGCCAGCAGCTTGGAAAGGACAGTGATCACTGAAGCTTTCTTT. It translates to CASSLERTVITEAFF. The rearrangement joins TRBV5-1 to TRBJ1-1, with D tentatively TRBD1 (6 bases). This CDR3 spans 15 amino acids. V was trimmed by 0 bases and J by 4 bases, leaving 13 bases between them. Germline CDR1 is SGHRS and CDR2 is YFSETQ. The variable domain in full, completed from reference TRBV5-1 and TRBJ1-1, reads KAGVTQTPRYLIKTRGQQVTLSCSPISGHRSVSWYQQTPGQGLQFLFEYFSETQRNKGNFPGRFSGRQFSNSRSEMNVSTLELGDSALYLCASSLERTVITEAFFGQGTRLTVV.

This clonotype was seen a few times. The chain links TRBV20-1 to TRBJ2-1; D is unclear. V was trimmed by 4 bases and J by 3 bases, leaving 16 bases between them. This CDR3 is 15 amino acids long. From germline, CDR1 is DFQATT and CDR2 SNEGSKA (reference sequence). The CDR3 loop is CSANPTRLGYNEQFF. Written as DNA, the CDR3 is TGCAGTGCTAACCCGACCCGGCTGGGCTACAATGAGCAGTTCTTC.

This clonotype was recorded many times. This chain links TRBV12-3 or TRBV12-4 with TRBJ2-7, with D perhaps given as TRBD1 or TRBD2 (5 bases each). The CDR3 runs to 13 residues. V shed 5 bases and J shed 5 bases, with 13 bases lying between them. The CDR3 is CASSNRRVNEQYF. CDR3 nucleotides: TGTGCCAGCAGTAACAGGCGGGTTAACGAGCAGTACTTC.

This chain joins TRBV5-1 and TRBJ2-2, with 10 bases matching TRBD1. CDR1 and CDR2 (germline): SGHRS, YFSETQ. This CDR3 spans 16 amino acids. Unmatched junction bases numbered 9, after V lost 4 bases and J lost 6 bases. CDR3 DNA sequence: TGCGCCAGCAGCGCGGCGGGACAGGGGTTCCCCGGGGAGCTGTTTTTT. Translating it yields CASSAAGQGFPGELFF.

This clonotype was seen repeatedly, ten times or more. The genes are TRBV5-5 and TRBJ2-7; TRBD1 matches at 8 bases. The germline gives CDR1 SGHKS, CDR2 YYEKEE (reference sequence). With V trimmed by 4 bases and J by 4 bases, 10 bases remained unmatched. CDR3 size: 15 residues. The CDR3 nucleotides read TGTGCCAGCAGCCTCGGACAGGGCCTGGGGTACGAGCAGTACTTC. It is translated as CASSLGQGLGYEQYF.

This clonotype was detected a few times. V usage is TRBV11-2 and J usage is TRBJ1-5; 7 bases match TRBD1. The trim removed 5 bases at V and 6 bases at J, leaving 10 bases unmatched. This CDR3 comprises 15 residues. Looked up from germline, CDR1 is SGHAT and CDR2 is FQNNGV. The CDR3 protein is CASSQSGAGGQPQHF. CDR3 sequence (DNA): TGTGCCAGCAGCCAGAGCGGTGCAGGGGGTCAGCCCCAGCATTTT. Full variable domain (remainder filled in from reference TRBV11-2 and TRBJ1-5): EAGVAQSPRYKIIEKRQSVAFWCNPISGHATLYWYQQILGQGPKLLIQFQNNGVVDDSQLPKDRFSAERLKGVDSTLKIQPAKLEDSAVYLCASSQSGAGGQPQHFGDGTRLSIL.

There are a few counts of this clonotype. A junction end diverges from the germline sequence, so it may reflect a read error. The rearrangement links TRBV18 to TRBJ2-1, with D possibly being TRBD1 (5 bases). Germline CDR1 KGHSH, CDR2 LQKENI. This CDR3 has 11 residues. CDR3 coding DNA: TGTGCCAGCTCACCATGGGCACAGGTTCTCTTC. Translated, it gives CASSPWAQVLF.

Ten or more counts support this clonotype. The chain employs TRBV7-2 and TRBJ2-1, with 8 bases matching TRBD1. The CDR3 covers 16 residues. The germline gives CDR1 SGHTA, CDR2 FQGNSA. The ends lost 2 bases at V and 2 bases at J; junction bases unmatched: 5. CDR3 coding DNA: TGTGCCAGCAGCTTACCGGGACAGGTTGCCTACAATGAGCAGTTCTTC. Translated, it gives CASSLPGQVAYNEQFF. Variable domain in full (rest from reference TRBV7-2 and TRBJ2-1): GAGVSQSPSNKVTEKGKDVELRCDPISGHTALYWYRQSLGQGLEFLIYFQGNSAPDKSGLPSDRFSAERTGGSVSTLTIQRTQQEDSAVYLCASSLPGQVAYNEQFFGPGTRLTVL.

This clonotype turned up a few times. The chain carries TRBV2 and TRBJ2-1; tentatively, D is TRBD1 or TRBD2 (5 bases each). V lost 11 bases, J lost 6 bases, and 17 bases lay in between. The CDR3 has 13 residues. CDR1 is SNHLY and CDR2 is FYNNEI in the germline V gene. CDR3 amino acids: CAGQRAGGNEQFF. The CDR3 coding sequence is TGTGCCGGCCAAAGGGCTGGGGGCAATGAGCAGTTCTTC.

The rearrangement links TRBV7-2 to TRBJ2-1; 8 nucleotides align to TRBD2. Per germline, CDR1 SGHTA and CDR2 FQGNSA. CDR3 length equals 12 residues. With 6 bases clipped from V and 15 bases from J, the junction kept 10 bases outside the gene matches. The CDR3 nucleotides read TGTGCCAGCAGTCGAGCGGGAGAACGGGCGTTCTTC. Translation: CASSRAGERAFF. The variable domain in full, completed from reference TRBV7-2 and TRBJ2-1, reads GAGVSQSPSNKVTEKGKDVELRCDPISGHTALYWYRQSLGQGLEFLIYFQGNSAPDKSGLPSDRFSAERTGGSVSTLTIQRTQQEDSAVYLCASSRAGERAFFGPGTRLTVL.

This clonotype was seen at least ten times. The chain combines TRBV7-3 with TRBJ1-6, with D unresolved. Germline assignment: CDR1 SGHTA and CDR2 FQGTGA. This CDR3 is 15 amino acids long. V gave up 3 bases and J gave up 7 bases, with 13 bases separating them. The CDR3 here is CASSLAGNENSPLHF. The CDR3 nucleotides read TGTGCCAGCAGCTTGGCAGGCAATGAAAATTCACCCCTCCACTTT.

V gene TRBV6-2 or TRBV6-3 combines with J gene TRBJ2-2; the match to TRBD1 covers 7 bases. Germline loops: CDR1 MNHEY, CDR2 SVGEGT. J lost 4 bases, V lost 6 bases, and 2 bases had no gene match. The CDR3 is made up of 13 amino acids. CDR3 nucleotide sequence: TGTGCCAGCAGCTGGGACAGCACCGGGGAGCTGTTTTTT. Its protein product is CASSWDSTGELFF.

Ten or more counts support this clonotype. The genes are TRBV5-1 and TRBJ1-1; TRBD1 agrees at 9 bases. Germline V lookup: CDR1 SGHRS, CDR2 YFSETQ. CDR3 length: 15 amino acids. Losses at the gene ends were 2 bases for V and 0 bases for J; bases not matched to a gene: 2. The CDR3 bases are TGCGCCAGCAGCTTAGGGGACAGGGTGAACACTGAAGCTTTCTTT. Translating gives CASSLGDRVNTEAFF. The whole variable domain, remainder taken from reference TRBV5-1 and TRBJ1-1, is KAGVTQTPRYLIKTRGQQVTLSCSPISGHRSVSWYQQTPGQGLQFLFEYFSETQRNKGNFPGRFSGRQFSNSRSEMNVSTLELGDSALYLCASSLGDRVNTEAFFGQGTRLTVV.

The chain combines TRBV4-1 with TRBJ2-5; 11 positions agree with TRBD2. Per the germline V gene, CDR1 is MGHRA and CDR2 is YSYEKL. The CDR3 totals 17 residues. V lost 0 bases and J lost 1; bases outside the gene matches: 4. The CDR3 here is CASSQDGLAGGQETQYF. CDR3 nucleotide sequence: TGCGCCAGCAGCCAAGACGGGCTAGCGGGAGGCCAAGAGACCCAGTACTTC.

This clonotype was seen ten or more times. The chain couples TRBV6-1 to TRBJ2-7; 8 nucleotides agree with TRBD1. Germline CDR1 MNHNS, CDR2 SASEGT. V lost 0 bases and J lost 5; bases outside the gene matches: 12. The CDR3 loop spans 17 amino acids. The CDR3 DNA reads as TGTGCCAGCAGTGAAGCGCGGAGAGACAGGGGACGGAACGAGCAGTACTTC. The encoded protein is CASSEARRDRGRNEQYF.

In this sample, this clonotype turned up many times. This chain connects TRBV6-2 or TRBV6-3 to TRBJ2-5, with a possible D match to TRBD1 (5 bases). The V end was cut by 2 bases, the J end by 5 bases, with 9 bases between. The CDR3 sequence is 13 residues long. The germline CDR1 and CDR2 sequences are MNHEY and SVGEGT. CDR3 loop: CASSYVRVETQYF. CDR3 DNA sequence: TGTGCCAGCAGTTACGTCAGGGTCGAGACCCAGTACTTC.

This clonotype was observed many times. The V call is TRBV28, the J call TRBJ2-4; 7 bases agree with TRBD1. J was trimmed by 1 base and V by 5 bases; bases with no gene match: 8. The CDR3 totals 16 residues. Germline CDR1 and CDR2: MDHEN and SYDVKM. The CDR3 DNA reads TGTGCCAGCAGTGAACCGGGACAGTATGCCAAAAACATTCAGTACTTC. Protein product: CASSEPGQYAKNIQYF.

This clonotype was counted many times. The rearrangement uses TRBV29-1 and TRBJ1-2, with D maybe TRBD1 (5 bases). The CDR3 loop spans 15 amino acids. V lost 0 bases, J lost 8 bases, and 19 bases lay in between. Germline assignment: CDR1 SQVTM and CDR2 ANQGSEA. The CDR3 loop is CSVEDGVRVSKGYTF. DNA for the CDR3: TGCAGCGTTGAAGATGGGGTCAGGGTTTCTAAAGGCTACACCTTC.

The sample holds many counts of this clonotype. The chain combines TRBV7-9 with TRBJ2-3, with D hard to call. The V and J ends lost 7 bases and 2 bases respectively, with 4 bases between them. The CDR3 runs 11 residues. Germline V CDR1 and CDR2: SEHNR, FQNEAQ (reference sequence). The CDR3 spells CASTFTDTQYF. The CDR3, as DNA: TGTGCCAGCACTTTCACAGATACGCAGTATTTT.

The sample holds many counts of this clonotype. The chain carries TRBV6-1 and TRBJ1-5, with 9 nucleotides matching TRBD1. Germline V gives CDR1 MNHNS, CDR2 SASEGT. The CDR3 consists of 16 residues. With 1 base clipped from V and 7 bases from J, the junction kept 8 bases outside the gene matches. CDR3 in amino acids: CASSEDRQGGGQPQHF. CDR3 in DNA: TGTGCCAGCAGTGAAGATCGACAGGGGGGAGGGCAGCCCCAGCATTTT.